One sample yielded the 27 T cell receptor beta chains listed below, sequenced in a study of post-analysis software for immune sequencing data. General study results and limits: Patients showed TRBV5-6, TRBV5-1 and TRBV20-1 among a handful of TRBV segments more frequent than in controls.

The TCR beta cDNA libraries contained unique molecular identifiers. One entry per CDR3 protein results from TCRdb running MiXCR on the PCR reads. The data hold 550,000 to 700,000 distinct CDR3 sequences, with 44% observed a single time. Their antigens remain unidentified. Sequenced: blood. The receptors were sampled from a girl aged 10 to 17 with multiple sclerosis.

The chain carries TRBV7-2 and TRBJ2-1, with D perhaps TRBD1 or TRBD2 (6 bases each). The CDR3 is 18 amino acids. Between the trimmed V and J ends, which lost 4 bases and 5 bases, there was a span of 24 bases. Germline CDR1 reads SGHTA; CDR2 reads FQGNSA. CDR3 nucleotide sequence: TGTGCCAGCAGCTATTCTTGGACGGGAGAGGGACAAAACAATGAGCAGTTCTTC. Translation gives CASSYSWTGEGQNNEQFF.

V gene TRBV7-2 combines with J gene TRBJ1-2, with TRBD1 matching 8 bases. The trim removed 5 bases at V and 5 bases at J, leaving 16 bases unmatched. Germline loops: CDR1 SGHTA, CDR2 FQGNSA. The CDR3 totals 17 residues. The CDR3 coding sequence is TGTGCCAGCAGCCTAGAGGGACCGAGACAGGGGCGGTATGGCTACACCTTC. Its translation is CASSLEGPRQGRYGYTF.

This chain uses TRBV12-3 or TRBV12-4 with TRBJ2-7; the D is unclear. This CDR3 spans 11 amino acids. V was pared by 1 base and J by 10 bases, with 8 bases between. The CDR3 spells CASSLGALQYF. The CDR3 nucleotides read TGTGCCAGCAGTTTAGGTGCCCTCCAGTACTTC.

This clonotype showed up just a few times. The chain employs TRBV4-1 and TRBJ1-1; TRBD1 matches 7 bases. The V segment lost 0 bases and the J segment 8 bases; nucleotides outside the gene matches: 3. CDR3 size: 13 residues. Germline lookup yields CDR1 MGHRA and CDR2 YSYEKL. This CDR3 reads CASSQDLDREAFF. As DNA, the CDR3 is TGCGCCAGCAGCCAAGATCTGGACAGGGAAGCTTTCTTT.

The chain uses TRBV29-1 and TRBJ2-3; 12 nucleotides match TRBD2. The germline CDR1 and CDR2 sequences are SQVTM and ANQGSEA. J gave up 0 bases and V 8 bases, and 6 bases lay outside the gene matches. CDR3 size: 15 residues. DNA of the CDR3: TGCAGCCTCGGACTAGCGGGGTCTAGCACAGATACGCAGTATTTT. Encoded protein: CSLGLAGSSTDTQYF.

The rearrangement joins TRBV4-1 to TRBJ2-1, with a tentative D call TRBD2 (5 bases). TRBJ2-7 matches the DNA end more closely, so the J call is doubtful. CDR1 is MGHRA, CDR2 YSYEKL, per germline. The CDR3 extends over 16 amino acids. The DNA for the CDR3 is TGCGCCAGCAGCCAGGATGACTACCTCACCTACAATGAGCAGTACTTC. It specifies CASSQDDYLTYNEQYF.

The chain combines TRBV5-1 with TRBJ2-1, with 7 positions matching TRBD2. The J segment lost 0 bases and the V segment lost 1 base, leaving 10 bases of the junction unmatched. This CDR3 spans 18 amino acids. Germline-derived CDR1 and CDR2 are SGHRS and YFSETQ. The CDR3 sequence: CASSLREPLADSYNEQFF. In DNA form, the CDR3 reads TGCGCCAGCAGCTTGAGGGAGCCCCTAGCGGACTCCTACAATGAGCAGTTCTTC. The whole variable domain, remainder taken from reference TRBV5-1 and TRBJ2-1, is KAGVTQTPRYLIKTRGQQVTLSCSPISGHRSVSWYQQTPGQGLQFLFEYFSETQRNKGNFPGRFSGRQFSNSRSEMNVSTLELGDSALYLCASSLREPLADSYNEQFFGPGTRLTVL.

This rearrangement joins TRBV10-3 to TRBJ2-3, with 11 bases matching TRBD2. J gave up 5 bases and V 11 bases, and 6 bases lay outside the gene matches. This CDR3 is built from 13 residues. CDR1 and CDR2 (germline): ENHRY, SYGVKD. This CDR3 is CAASGRRIDTQYF. The CDR3 DNA reads TGTGCCGCTAGCGGGAGGAGGATAGATACGCAGTATTTT.

This clonotype was recorded a few times. J is TRBJ2-7 and V is TRBV7-9, with 9 bases matching TRBD1. This CDR3 is built from 14 residues. The germline V gene has CDR1 SEHNR and CDR2 FQNEAQ (reference sequence). The V gene end was trimmed by 4 bases and the J gene end by 5 bases; junction bases not matched to a gene: 6. The CDR3 sequence is CASSYGQGFDEQYF. The CDR3, as DNA: TGTGCCAGCAGCTACGGACAGGGGTTCGACGAGCAGTACTTC. Looking up the rest from reference TRBV7-9 and TRBJ2-7 gives the full variable domain: DTGVSQNPRHKITKRGQNVTFRCDPISEHNRLYWYRQTLGQGPEFLTYFQNEAQLEKSRLLSDRFSAERPKGSFSTLEIQRTEQGDSAMYLCASSYGQGFDEQYFGPGTRLTVT.

This clonotype was recorded many times. The chain combines TRBV12-3 or TRBV12-4 with TRBJ1-2; D is uncertain. Trimming left V 6 bases short and J 4 bases short, with 6 bases between. The CDR3 is 11 residues long. CDR3 DNA: TGTGCCAGCAGCAGCAGCTATGGCTACACCTTC. Residues: CASSSSYGYTF.

The chain joins TRBV10-3 to TRBJ2-5; D gene uncertain. With the DNA end fitting TRBJ2-7 better, the J assignment may be wrong. The CDR3 totals 15 residues. Germline values: CDR1 ENHRY, CDR2 SYGVKD. In DNA, the CDR3 is TGTGCCATCAGTGACGAACCACCTTCCCGCTACGAGCAGTACTTC. The encoded protein is CAISDEPPSRYEQYF.

The gene calls are TRBV10-3 and TRBJ1-1; tentative D call: TRBD1 (5 bases). Germline assignment: CDR1 ENHRY and CDR2 SYGVKD. This CDR3 spans 14 amino acids. With 6 bases removed from V and 3 bases from J, the gap between germline ends came to 14 bases. This CDR3 reads CAIRNIQGDTEAFF. In DNA, the CDR3 is TGTGCCATCAGGAACATCCAGGGAGACACTGAAGCTTTCTTT.

The CDR3 coding sequence is TGTGCCAGCAGTCCCTTCGCTCGACAGGGAGTGCGGGGCTACACCTTC. This encodes CASSPFARQGVRGYTF. V and J are TRBV12-3 or TRBV12-4 and TRBJ1-2; TRBD1 aligns across 7 bases. This CDR3 is 16 amino acids long. With V trimmed by 5 bases and J by 8 bases, 17 bases remained unmatched.

The chain joins TRBV19 to TRBJ1-1; TRBD1 matches at 12 bases. Germline CDR1 LNHDA, CDR2 SQIVND (reference sequence). This CDR3 is built from 15 residues. J was trimmed by 1 base and V by 4 bases; bases with no gene match: 1. The CDR3, as DNA: TGTGCCAGTAGTAGGGACAGGGGGCAGAACACTGAAGCTTTCTTT. Protein sequence: CASSRDRGQNTEAFF.

The genes are TRBV4-1 and TRBJ1-2, with no clear D. The V and J ends lost 5 bases and 5 bases respectively, with 15 bases between them. Looked up from germline, CDR1 is MGHRA and CDR2 is YSYEKL. The CDR3 is 14 amino acids. The CDR3 bases are TGCGCCAGCAGCACCCGTCGGATTGGTTATGGCTACACCTTC. Its protein is CASSTRRIGYGYTF.

This chain connects TRBV10-3 to TRBJ2-3, with a tentative D call TRBD2 (5 bases). Germline V gene lookup returns CDR1 ENHRY and CDR2 SYGVKD. This CDR3 has 13 residues. V dropped 6 bases and J dropped 0 bases, with 7 bases sitting between them. CDR3 in DNA: TGTGCCATCAGGGAGGACAGCACAGATACGCAGTATTTT. The encoded protein is CAIREDSTDTQYF.

This clonotype was counted between two and nine times. V is TRBV12-3 or TRBV12-4 and J is TRBJ1-2, with TRBD1 identical over 7 bases. With 3 bases clipped from V and 2 bases from J, the junction kept 12 bases outside the gene matches. The CDR3 has 17 amino acids. The chain's CDR3 is CASSLTGSGYRNYGYTF. The CDR3 coding sequence is TGTGCCAGCAGTTTGACAGGGAGTGGCTACCGAAACTATGGCTACACCTTC.

V usage is TRBV30 and J usage is TRBJ1-2; 7 bases fit TRBD1. The J segment lost 5 bases and the V segment lost 5 bases, leaving 11 bases of the junction unmatched. CDR1 is GTSNPN, CDR2 SVGIG, per germline (reference sequence). There are 14 residues in the CDR3. The CDR3 nucleotides are TGTGCCTGGGAGAAACTGGGACAGCTATATGGCTACACCTTC. As protein: CAWEKLGQLYGYTF.

This clonotype was detected a few times. The chain carries TRBV25-1 and TRBJ2-7; D is possibly TRBD1 (6 bases). The CDR3 is made up of 15 amino acids. Looked up from germline, CDR1 is MGHDK and CDR2 is SYGVNS. V dropped 6 bases and J dropped 2 bases, with 17 bases sitting between them. This CDR3 is CASSPLTGVTYEQYF. CDR3 sequence (DNA): TGTGCCAGCAGCCCGCTGACAGGCGTAACCTACGAGCAGTACTTC.

This clonotype appeared a single time. V usage is TRBV7-8 and J usage is TRBJ1-5; 7 nucleotides agree with TRBD1. Germline-derived CDR1 and CDR2 are SGHVS and FQNEAQ. Trimming took 5 bases from V and 2 from J; bases not matched to a gene: 9. This CDR3 has 16 amino acids. CDR3 nucleotides: TGTGCCAGCAGCGCACAATTCCAGGGGGGCAATCAGCCCCAGCATTTT. Encoded protein: CASSAQFQGGNQPQHF.

This clonotype was detected only a few times. This chain links TRBV4-1 with TRBJ2-1; D gene ambiguous. The CDR3 is made up of 12 amino acids. Trimming took off 0 bases at V and 9 bases at J, with 6 bases between the two ends. Germline assignment: CDR1 MGHRA and CDR2 YSYEKL. The CDR3 region has the DNA TGCGCCAGCAGCCAAGATTTGGCTGAGCAGTTCTTC. This sequence encodes CASSQDLAEQFF.

This clonotype came up a few times. J is TRBJ2-7 and V is TRBV4-1; 10 bases agree with TRBD2. There are 15 residues in the CDR3. Germline lookup yields CDR1 MGHRA and CDR2 YSYEKL. The V and J ends lost 4 bases and 2 bases, in that order; junction bases with no gene match: 5. Written as DNA, the CDR3 is TGCGCCAGCAGCCGTGTAGCGGGAGGAACCTACGAGCAGTACTTC. Protein sequence: CASSRVAGGTYEQYF.

The genes are TRBV5-1 and TRBJ1-1; no reliable D call. Trimming pared 4 bases from V and 5 bases from J, leaving 18 bases between. The CDR3 totals 15 residues. Germline assignment: CDR1 SGHRS and CDR2 YFSETQ. The CDR3 is CASSVTEIGKTEAFF. The CDR3 DNA reads TGCGCCAGCAGCGTGACCGAGATTGGAAAAACTGAAGCTTTCTTT.

The CDR3 loop reads CASSGLAGGLITYNEQFF. The CDR3 DNA reads as TGTGCCAGCAGTGGACTAGCGGGAGGGCTTATAACCTACAATGAGCAGTTCTTC. This chain connects TRBV12-3 or TRBV12-4 to TRBJ2-1; 15 bases fit TRBD2. The CDR3 runs to 18 residues. The V and J ends lost 5 bases and 2 bases, in that order; junction bases with no gene match: 7.

This chain uses TRBV29-1 with TRBJ1-5, with 8 bases aligning to TRBD1. Germline assignment: CDR1 SQVTM and CDR2 ANQGSEA. The CDR3 is made up of 13 amino acids. Losses at the gene ends were 4 bases for V and 4 bases for J; bases not matched to a gene: 3. The CDR3 reads CSVGGQDNQPQHF. The CDR3, as DNA: TGCAGCGTTGGGGGACAGGATAATCAGCCCCAGCATTTT.

The chain joins TRBV27 to TRBJ1-4; a possible D gene is TRBD1 (5 bases). The CDR3 consists of 16 residues. The germline gives CDR1 MNHEY, CDR2 SMNVEV (reference sequence). The V end lost 5 bases, the J end lost 10 bases, and 23 bases lay between the germline ends. CDR3 sequence: CASSPLGQGSTGKLFF. CDR3 coding DNA: TGTGCCAGCAGTCCCCTCGGGCAGGGCTCAACGGGAAAACTGTTTTTT. The complete variable domain, with remaining parts taken from reference TRBV27 and TRBJ1-4, reads EAQVTQNPRYLITVTGKKLTVTCSQNMNHEYMSWYRQDPGLGLRQIYYSMNVEVTDKGDVPEGYKVSRKEKRNFPLILESPSPNQTSLYFCASSPLGQGSTGKLFFGSGTQLSVL.

This clonotype has more than one count but fewer than ten. This chain joins TRBV20-1 and TRBJ1-5; weak D call: TRBD1 (5 bases). The ends were cut back, 4 bases at V and 4 bases at J, with 8 bases in the middle. The CDR3 sequence is 12 residues long. Germline V gene data show CDR1 as DFQATT and CDR2 as SNEGSKA (reference sequence). This CDR3 is CSAKQVNQPQHF. CDR3 nucleotides: TGCAGTGCTAAACAGGTTAATCAGCCCCAGCATTTT.